These 21 T cell receptor beta chains were all obtained from the same sample, sequenced in a study of OX40 agonist ivuxolimab in advanced cancers. Assay: immunoSEQ multiplex PCR; the TCRdb copy retains only in-frame clones and omits some. This sample has more than 35,000 clones, with around four fifths found just once. Specimen: CD4+ or CD8+ T cells sorted from blood, collected in a trial of the OX40 agonist ivuxolimab. Receptors were obtained from an adult with an advanced solid tumor such as melanoma, head and neck, liver or kidney cancer.

The rearrangement uses TRBV5-6 and TRBJ2-7, with D possibly being TRBD1 or TRBD2 (5 bases each). Germline CDR1 and CDR2: SGHDT and YYEEEE. Trimming removed 1 base at V and 7 bases at J, with 15 bases between. The CDR3 runs to 14 residues. The CDR3 nucleotides read TGTGCCAGCAGCTTGAGGACGGGGCCTAGGGAGCAGTACTTC. Amino acid sequence: CASSLRTGPREQYF. The variable domain in full, completed from reference TRBV5-6 and TRBJ2-7, reads DAGVTQSPTHLIKTRGQQVTLRCSPKSGHDTVSWYQQALGQGPQFIFQYYEEEERQRGNFPDRFSGHQFPNYSSELNVNALLLGDSALYLCASSLRTGPREQYFGPGTRLTVT.

The chain couples TRBV7-9 to TRBJ2-1; possibly TRBD2 for D (5 bases). Trimming removed 8 bases at V and 3 bases at J, with 5 bases between. The CDR3 contains 11 residues. Germline CDR1 is SEHNR and CDR2 is FQNEAQ (reference sequence). CDR3: CASRGYNEQFF. In DNA, the CDR3 is TGTGCCAGCCGGGGCTACAATGAGCAGTTCTTC.

This clone was seen a few times. This chain uses TRBV7-3 with TRBJ1-5; maybe TRBD1 (6 bases). Germline V gives CDR1 SGHTA, CDR2 FQGTGA. V was trimmed by 4 bases and J by 0 bases, leaving 19 bases between them. CDR3 size: 18 residues. Here the CDR3 DNA reads TGTGCCAGCAGCTCCTACGGTGGGGACACCTATAGCAATCAGCCCCAGCATTTT. It translates to CASSSYGGDTYSNQPQHF.

V and J are TRBV7-9 and TRBJ2-7; D uncertain. V dropped 2 bases and J dropped 12 bases, with 17 bases sitting between them. Germline CDR1 and CDR2: SEHNR and FQNEAQ (reference sequence). The CDR3 loop spans 13 amino acids. The CDR3 nucleotides read TGTGCCAGCAGCTTAACCCCTTCGCCTCCTACGTACTTC. As protein: CASSLTPSPPTYF.

J is TRBJ1-1 and V is TRBV7-6; D possibly corresponds to TRBD1 (5 bases). This CDR3 spans 14 amino acids. V was trimmed by 4 bases and J by 3 bases, leaving 12 bases between them. Germline V CDR1 and CDR2: SGHVS, FNYEAQ. In DNA form, the CDR3 reads TGTGCCAGCAGCTCGGGGGGGAGGGACACTGAAGCTTTCTTT. The encoded protein is CASSSGGRDTEAFF.

The chain joins TRBV11-3 to TRBJ2-3; the D gene could be TRBD1 or TRBD2 (6 bases each). CDR3 length equals 15 residues. Per germline, CDR1 SGHNT and CDR2 YENEEA. Between the trimmed V and J ends, which lost 5 bases and 1 base, there was a span of 13 bases. The CDR3 loop reads CASSPMRGGTDTQYF. DNA for the CDR3: TGTGCCAGCAGCCCCATGAGGGGGGGCACAGATACGCAGTATTTT.

The chain carries TRBV6-5 and TRBJ1-1, with D possibly matching TRBD1 (5 bases). Germline values: CDR1 MNHEY, CDR2 SVGAGI. The ends were cut back, 7 bases at V and 0 bases at J, with 9 bases in the middle. The CDR3 has 13 residues. The CDR3 DNA follows: TGTGCCAGCAAAACAGGAGTGAACACTGAAGCTTTCTTT. Amino acid sequence: CASKTGVNTEAFF.

The V and J genes are TRBV27 and TRBJ2-7; 9 positions agree with TRBD1. Germline assignment: CDR1 MNHEY and CDR2 SMNVEV (reference sequence). The CDR3 covers 14 residues. The V gene end was trimmed by 5 bases and the J gene end by 7 bases; junction bases not matched to a gene: 9. CDR3 in amino acids: CASSPGTGSPEQYF. Here the CDR3 DNA reads TGTGCCAGCAGTCCCGGGACAGGGAGTCCTGAGCAGTACTTC.

This chain connects TRBV14 to TRBJ2-1; 16 positions match TRBD2. Germline V CDR1 and CDR2: SGHDN, FVKESK. This CDR3 contains 16 residues. V shed 8 bases and J 9 bases; nucleotides not matched to a gene: 10. CDR3 amino acids: CASFPGTSGRATEQFF. The CDR3 nucleotides are TGTGCCAGCTTCCCCGGGACTAGCGGGAGGGCGACTGAGCAGTTCTTC.

This chain joins TRBV9 and TRBJ2-7; D is unresolved. Germline lookup yields CDR1 SGDLS and CDR2 YYNGEE. The CDR3 totals 13 residues. The ends were cut back, 4 bases at V and 0 bases at J, with 8 bases in the middle. CDR3 DNA: TGTGCCAGCAGCCCCCCCTCCTCCTACGAGCAGTACTTC. Translating gives CASSPPSSYEQYF. Combining the CDR3 with reference TRBV9 and TRBJ2-7 gives the whole variable domain DSGVTQTPKHLITATGQRVTLRCSPRSGDLSVYWYQQSLDQGLQFLIQYYNGEERAKGNILERFSAQQFPDLHSELNLSSLELGDSALYFCASSPPSSYEQYFGPGTRLTVT.

V and J are TRBV6-5 and TRBJ2-1, with unresolved D. CDR1 is MNHEY and CDR2 is SVGAGI in the germline V gene. Trimming stripped 6 bases from V and 4 bases from J, with 10 bases between. The CDR3 totals 13 residues. For the CDR3, the DNA is TGTGCCAGCAGCCTGAATGCATACAATGAGCAGTTCTTC. Its protein product is CASSLNAYNEQFF.

The count of this clone is one. The chain couples TRBV11-2 to TRBJ1-2; no clear D gene. V was clipped by 0 bases and J by 1 base, with 6 bases between them. Germline assignment: CDR1 SGHAT and CDR2 FQNNGV. The CDR3 spans 14 residues. The chain's CDR3 is CASSLEGFNYGYTF. The CDR3 region has the DNA TGTGCCAGCAGCTTAGAAGGGTTTAACTATGGCTACACCTTC.

The genes are TRBV7-8 and TRBJ1-2; D remains ambiguous. This CDR3 has 12 residues. Looked up from germline, CDR1 is SGHVS and CDR2 is FQNEAQ. Deletions cut 4 bases from V and 6 bases from J, with 9 bases between. The DNA for the CDR3 is TGTGCCAGCAGCTCCACGTTAGATGGCTACACCTTC. It encodes CASSSTLDGYTF.

The chain has TRBV25-1 and TRBJ1-1; the match to TRBD1 covers 9 bases. The ends lost 7 bases at V and 1 base at J; junction bases unmatched: 16. Germline CDR1 MGHDK, CDR2 SYGVNS. The CDR3 contains 18 residues. The CDR3 is CASIGGPGTGYGNTEAFF. The CDR3 DNA follows: TGTGCCAGCATAGGAGGCCCCGGGACAGGGTATGGGAACACTGAAGCTTTCTTT.

The chain carries TRBV4-1 and TRBJ1-5; D remains unclear. V was clipped by 0 bases and J by 7 bases, with 13 bases between them. Germline V gives CDR1 MGHRA, CDR2 YSYEKL. CDR3 length: 15 amino acids. CDR3 protein: CASSQDSRTGQPQHF. Here the CDR3 DNA reads TGCGCCAGCAGCCAAGATTCGCGGACGGGGCAGCCCCAGCATTTT.

V usage is TRBV7-8 and J usage is TRBJ2-1; D uncertain. The CDR3 spans 12 residues. Germline CDR1 and CDR2: SGHVS and FQNEAQ. V lost 3 bases and J 5 bases, leaving 5 bases between the germline ends. The CDR3 loop is CASSLDHNEQFF. Here the CDR3 DNA reads TGTGCCAGCAGCTTGGATCACAATGAGCAGTTCTTC.

V usage is TRBV6-5 and J usage is TRBJ1-4; a weak D match, TRBD1 (5 bases). V lost 5 bases, J lost 12 bases, and 16 bases lay in between. The CDR3 is 13 residues long. Germline V lookup: CDR1 MNHEY, CDR2 SVGAGI. CDR3 protein: CASSVTPRDELFF. The CDR3 nucleotides are TGTGCCAGCAGTGTAACCCCCCGGGACGAACTGTTTTTT.

CDR3 in amino acids: CASSLSRGTEAFF. DNA for the CDR3: TGTGCCAGCAGTCTAAGCAGGGGAACTGAAGCTTTCTTT. The chain combines TRBV28 with TRBJ1-1; D might be TRBD1 (6 bases). The V and J ends lost 5 bases and 5 bases respectively, with 12 bases between them. The CDR3 sequence is 13 residues long. Germline values: CDR1 MDHEN, CDR2 SYDVKM.

The table lists this clone with a few counts. The chain couples TRBV9 to TRBJ2-7, with no clear D. CDR3 length: 14 amino acids. V lost 0 bases and J lost 1, with 8 bases in between. Looked up from germline, CDR1 is SGDLS and CDR2 is YYNGEE. The chain's CDR3 is CASSVAGFSYEQYF. The CDR3 DNA sequence: TGTGCCAGCAGCGTAGCTGGCTTTTCCTACGAGCAGTACTTC.

V and J are TRBV2 and TRBJ2-1; the match to TRBD2 covers 8 bases. CDR3 length equals 15 residues. CDR1 is SNHLY and CDR2 is FYNNEI in the germline V gene. The ends lost 7 bases at V and 5 bases at J; junction bases unmatched: 10. CDR3 protein: CASTFGAGGHNEQFF. In nucleotides, the CDR3 is TGTGCCAGCACCTTTGGGGCGGGAGGACACAATGAGCAGTTCTTC.

The chain uses TRBV30 and TRBJ1-5, with D unclear. Per germline, CDR1 GTSNPN and CDR2 SVGIG (reference sequence). The CDR3 has 13 residues. The V end lost 5 bases, the J end lost 4 bases, and 12 bases lay between the germline ends. The CDR3 DNA reads as TGTGCCTGGGGCCCAGGCGGGAATCAGCCCCAGCATTTT. Its translation is CAWGPGGNQPQHF.